A single sample is the source of the 10 T cell receptor beta chains below, sequenced in a study of blood T cells in healthy people across ages (dated by TCRdb to the mid-2010s). Library construction relied on 5' RACE. Sequencing was performed on an Illumina HiSeq 2500. A second about 7 to 12 cycle PCR used a sample-barcoded 5' primer and a J-beta primer mix. The public reads were reanalyzed by TCRdb: fastp trimming at Q25, MiXCR alignment, in-frame beta chains only. Under each unique CDR3 protein, matching rows form one entry showing the most common genes and DNA. The sample contains 1,500,000 or so distinct CDR3 sequences, about 42% of them found a single time. Together, the top ten hold approximately 4.1% of the sample. The specimen sequenced was blood. These TCRs come from a woman between 18 and 29 years old in good health.

This rearrangement joins TRBV6-2 or TRBV6-3 to TRBJ2-1; 8 nucleotides align to TRBD1. Germline CDR1 is MNHEY and CDR2 is SVGEGT. Unmatched junction bases numbered 7, after V lost 8 bases and J lost 4 bases. This CDR3 spans 14 amino acids. CDR3 nucleotide sequence: TGTGCCAGCGTAACCGGGACAGGTTACAATGAGCAGTTCTTC. Amino acid sequence: CASVTGTGYNEQFF.

The V gene is TRBV6-5, the J gene TRBJ2-7, with D unresolved. The CDR3 sequence is 15 residues long. The V and J ends lost 9 bases and 5 bases respectively, with 23 bases between them. The V gene's germline CDR1 is MNHEY and CDR2 SVGAGI. For the CDR3, the DNA is TGTGCCAGTGGGCTCTCGATATTGTCGATTGACGAGCAGTACTTC. Translating it yields CASGLSILSIDEQYF.

This clonotype occurred a few times. Germline and junction disagree at one end, which may indicate a read error. The rearrangement uses TRBV7-6 and TRBJ2-1, with D unresolved. The CDR3 length is 14 residues. CDR1 is SGHVS and CDR2 is FNYEAQ in the germline V gene. This chain's CDR3 is CASSFSLTDNGQFF. Written as DNA, the CDR3 is TGTGCCAGCAGCTTCTCTCTGACCGACAATGGGCAGTTCTTC.

The chain carries TRBV7-2 and TRBJ2-4; 7 bases are shared with TRBD2. The germline V gene has CDR1 SGHTA and CDR2 FQGNSA. The J segment lost 1 base and the V segment lost 6 bases, leaving 15 bases of the junction unmatched. The CDR3 is 18 residues long. The CDR3 bases are TGTGCCAGCAGTATCCTAGCGGAGGGGACCATGGCCAAAAACATTCAGTACTTC. It codes for CASSILAEGTMAKNIQYF.

This chain uses TRBV5-1 with TRBJ2-1; 7 bases match TRBD1. Matching the DNA end better, TRBJ2-7 makes the J call doubtful. Germline assignment: CDR1 SGHRS and CDR2 YFSETQ. The CDR3 contains 17 residues. The CDR3 nucleotides read TGCGCCAGCAGCTCGGCCGACCAAGGGGGCGCCCACAATGAGCAGTACTTC. It translates to CASSSADQGGAHNEQYF.

This chain joins TRBV4-1 and TRBJ2-7; D is unclear. CDR1 and CDR2 (germline): MGHRA, YSYEKL. V was trimmed by 3 bases and J by 2 bases, leaving 14 bases between them. The CDR3 spans 15 residues. CDR3 DNA: TGCGCCAGCAGCCATGGGCCACAAGGGACCTACGAGCAGTACTTC. Its translation: CASSHGPQGTYEQYF.

This sequence joins TRBV20-1 and TRBJ2-1; the match to TRBD2 covers 10 bases. Unmatched junction bases numbered 7, after V lost 4 bases and J lost 1 base. This CDR3 is built from 16 residues. Germline V gene sequence: CDR1 DFQATT, CDR2 SNEGSKA (reference sequence). The CDR3 sequence: CSAIKLAGQSYNEQFF. CDR3 nucleotides: TGCAGTGCTATCAAACTAGCGGGGCAGTCCTACAATGAGCAGTTCTTC.

In its sample, this clonotype was seen a few times. This chain links TRBV7-2 with TRBJ1-2, with D unclear. Trimming left V 1 base short and J 4 bases short, with 10 bases between. The CDR3 sequence is 14 residues long. Germline V lookup: CDR1 SGHTA, CDR2 FQGNSA. The CDR3 protein is CASSLGVRGYGYTF. The CDR3, as DNA: TGTGCCAGCAGCTTAGGGGTCCGTGGCTATGGCTACACCTTC.

V usage is TRBV5-1 and J usage is TRBJ2-5; D is unclear. V shed 4 bases and J shed 5 bases, with 27 bases lying between them. The CDR3 runs to 18 residues. Germline CDR1 is SGHRS and CDR2 is YFSETQ. DNA for the CDR3: TGCGCCAGCAGCCGGACCTTGGTTTTGGCTGCCGGAGAGGAGACCCAGTACTTC. It yields the protein CASSRTLVLAAGEETQYF.

The chain has TRBV27 and TRBJ2-1; D is uncertain. The CDR3 runs to 13 residues. The germline V gene has CDR1 MNHEY and CDR2 SMNVEV (reference sequence). V was shortened by 0 bases and J by 9 bases, with 9 bases between the two germline ends. CDR3 in DNA: TGTGCCAGCAGTTTATCAGGACCCACTGAGCAGTTCTTC. It is translated as CASSLSGPTEQFF.